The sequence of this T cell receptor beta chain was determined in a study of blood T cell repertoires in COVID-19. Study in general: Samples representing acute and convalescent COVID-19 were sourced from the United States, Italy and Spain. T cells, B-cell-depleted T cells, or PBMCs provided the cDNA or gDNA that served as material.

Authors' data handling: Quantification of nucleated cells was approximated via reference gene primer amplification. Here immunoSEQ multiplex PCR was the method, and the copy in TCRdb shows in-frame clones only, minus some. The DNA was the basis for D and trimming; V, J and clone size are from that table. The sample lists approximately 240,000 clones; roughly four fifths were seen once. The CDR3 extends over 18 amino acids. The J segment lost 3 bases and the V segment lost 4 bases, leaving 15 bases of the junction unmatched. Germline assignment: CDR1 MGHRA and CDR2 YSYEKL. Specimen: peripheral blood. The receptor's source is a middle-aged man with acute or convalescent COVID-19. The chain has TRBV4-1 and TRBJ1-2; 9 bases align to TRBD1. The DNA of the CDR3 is TGCGCCAGCAGCCCCTATATCACAGGGACAGGGTATGACTATGGCTACACCTTC. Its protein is CASSPYITGTGYDYGYTF.